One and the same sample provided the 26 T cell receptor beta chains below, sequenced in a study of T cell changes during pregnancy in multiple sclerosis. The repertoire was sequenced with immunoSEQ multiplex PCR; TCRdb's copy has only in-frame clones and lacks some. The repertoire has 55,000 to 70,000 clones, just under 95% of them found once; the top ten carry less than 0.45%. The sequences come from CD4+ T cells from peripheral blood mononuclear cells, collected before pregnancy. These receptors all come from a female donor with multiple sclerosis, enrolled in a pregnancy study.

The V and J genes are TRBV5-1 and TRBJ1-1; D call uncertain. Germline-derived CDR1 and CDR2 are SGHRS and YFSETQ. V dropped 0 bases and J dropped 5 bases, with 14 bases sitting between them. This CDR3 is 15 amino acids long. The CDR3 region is CASSLVGSEVTEAFF. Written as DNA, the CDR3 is TGCGCCAGCAGCTTGGTAGGGTCGGAGGTTACTGAAGCTTTCTTT.

The CDR3 DNA is TGTGCCAGCAGCGTAGCTGATAGAGTCGAGTATGGCTACACCTTC. It encodes CASSVADRVEYGYTF. This chain connects TRBV9 to TRBJ1-2, with D uncertain. This CDR3 region has 15 residues. V was trimmed by 0 bases and J by 5 bases, leaving 14 bases between them. Germline CDR1 reads SGDLS; CDR2 reads YYNGEE.

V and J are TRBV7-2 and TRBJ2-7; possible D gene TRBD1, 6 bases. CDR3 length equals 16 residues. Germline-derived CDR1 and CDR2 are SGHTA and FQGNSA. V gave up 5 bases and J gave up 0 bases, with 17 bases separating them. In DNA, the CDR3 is TGTGCCAGCAGCCAAGGGTACAGGGCTACCTCCTACGAGCAGTACTTC. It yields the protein CASSQGYRATSYEQYF.

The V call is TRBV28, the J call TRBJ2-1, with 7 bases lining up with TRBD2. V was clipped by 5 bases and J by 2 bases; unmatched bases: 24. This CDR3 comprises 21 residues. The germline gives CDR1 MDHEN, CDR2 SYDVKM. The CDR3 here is CASSQLQAPRVPSGAYNEQFF. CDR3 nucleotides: TGTGCCAGCAGTCAGCTGCAGGCCCCAAGAGTTCCCAGCGGGGCCTACAATGAGCAGTTCTTC.

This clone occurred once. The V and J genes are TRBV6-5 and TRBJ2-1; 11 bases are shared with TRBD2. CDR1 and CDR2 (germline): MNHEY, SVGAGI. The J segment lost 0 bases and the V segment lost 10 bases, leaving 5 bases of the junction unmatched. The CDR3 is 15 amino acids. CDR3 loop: CATGTSGVSYNEQFF. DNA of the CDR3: TGTGCCACCGGGACTAGCGGCGTCTCCTACAATGAGCAGTTCTTC.

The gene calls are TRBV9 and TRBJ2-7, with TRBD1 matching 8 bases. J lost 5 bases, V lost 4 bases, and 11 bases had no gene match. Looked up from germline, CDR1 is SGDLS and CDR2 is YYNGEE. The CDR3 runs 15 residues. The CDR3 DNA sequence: TGTGCCAGCAGCCCCCAGGACAGGGATGTCCACGAGCAGTACTTC. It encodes CASSPQDRDVHEQYF.

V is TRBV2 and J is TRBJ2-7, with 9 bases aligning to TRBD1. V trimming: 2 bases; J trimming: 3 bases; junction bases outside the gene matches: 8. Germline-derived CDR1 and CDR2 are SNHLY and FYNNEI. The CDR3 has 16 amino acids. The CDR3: CASSEIFGQGIYEQYF. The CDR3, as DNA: TGTGCCAGCAGTGAAATTTTCGGACAGGGGATCTACGAGCAGTACTTC.

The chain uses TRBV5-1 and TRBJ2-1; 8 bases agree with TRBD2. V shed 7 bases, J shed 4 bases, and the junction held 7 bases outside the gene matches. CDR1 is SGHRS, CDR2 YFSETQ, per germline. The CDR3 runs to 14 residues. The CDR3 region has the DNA TGCGCCAGCTATAGGAGCGGGAGTTACAATGAGCAGTTCTTC. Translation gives CASYRSGSYNEQFF.

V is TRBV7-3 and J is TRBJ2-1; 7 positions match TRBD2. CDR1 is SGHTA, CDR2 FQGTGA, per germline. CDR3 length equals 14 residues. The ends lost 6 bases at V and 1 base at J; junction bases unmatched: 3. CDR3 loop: CASSPSGSYNEQFF. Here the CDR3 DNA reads TGTGCCAGCAGTCCTAGCGGTTCCTACAATGAGCAGTTCTTC.

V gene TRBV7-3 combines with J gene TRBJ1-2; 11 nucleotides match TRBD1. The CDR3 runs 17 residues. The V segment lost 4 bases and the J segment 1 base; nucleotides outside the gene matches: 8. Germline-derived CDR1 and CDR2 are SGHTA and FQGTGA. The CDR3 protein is CASSSMGQGEFNYGYTF. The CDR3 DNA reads TGTGCCAGCAGCTCCATGGGACAGGGGGAATTTAACTATGGCTACACCTTC.

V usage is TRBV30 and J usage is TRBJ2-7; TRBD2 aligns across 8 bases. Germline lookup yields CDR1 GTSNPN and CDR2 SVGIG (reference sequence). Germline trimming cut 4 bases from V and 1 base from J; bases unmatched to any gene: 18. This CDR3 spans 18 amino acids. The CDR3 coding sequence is TGTGCCTGGAAAAGGGCTCAACGGGAGGGCGTCCCTTCCTACGAGCAGTACTTC. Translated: CAWKRAQREGVPSYEQYF.

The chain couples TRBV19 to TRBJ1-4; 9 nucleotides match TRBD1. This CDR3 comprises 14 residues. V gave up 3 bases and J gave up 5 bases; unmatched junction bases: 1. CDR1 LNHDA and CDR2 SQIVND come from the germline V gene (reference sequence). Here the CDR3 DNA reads TGTGCCAGTAGTATCGGGACAGGGAATGAAAAACTGTTTTTT. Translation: CASSIGTGNEKLFF.

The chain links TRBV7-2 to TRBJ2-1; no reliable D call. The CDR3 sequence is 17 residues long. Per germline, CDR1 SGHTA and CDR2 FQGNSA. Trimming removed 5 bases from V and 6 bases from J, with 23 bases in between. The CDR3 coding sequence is TGTGCCAGCAGCCCGATGGCAGCAAGGTCGTGGAGCAATGAGCAGTTCTTC. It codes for CASSPMAARSWSNEQFF.

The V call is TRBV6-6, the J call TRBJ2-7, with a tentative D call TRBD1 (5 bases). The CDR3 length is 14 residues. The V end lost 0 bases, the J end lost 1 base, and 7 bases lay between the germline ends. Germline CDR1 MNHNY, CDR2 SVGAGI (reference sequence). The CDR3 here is CASSYSTASYEQYF. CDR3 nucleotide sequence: TGTGCCAGCAGTTACTCGACAGCGTCCTACGAGCAGTACTTC.

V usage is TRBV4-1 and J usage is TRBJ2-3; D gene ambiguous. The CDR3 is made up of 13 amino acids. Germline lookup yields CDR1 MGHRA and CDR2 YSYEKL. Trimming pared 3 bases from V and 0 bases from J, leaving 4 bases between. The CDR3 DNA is TGCGCCAGCAGCCATCGGAGCACAGATACGCAGTATTTT. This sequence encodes CASSHRSTDTQYF.

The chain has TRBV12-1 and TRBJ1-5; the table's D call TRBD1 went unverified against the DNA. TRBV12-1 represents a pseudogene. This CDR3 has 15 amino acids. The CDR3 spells CASSMGQGSNQPQHF. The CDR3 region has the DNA TGTGCCAGCAGCATGGGACAGGGGAGCAATCAGCCCCAGCATTTT.

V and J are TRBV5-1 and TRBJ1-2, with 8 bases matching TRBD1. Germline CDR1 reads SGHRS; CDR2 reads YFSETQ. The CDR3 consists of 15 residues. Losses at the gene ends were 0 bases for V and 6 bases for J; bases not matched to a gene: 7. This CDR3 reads CASSLDRGDGNGYTF. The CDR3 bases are TGCGCCAGCAGCTTGGACAGGGGGGATGGAAATGGCTACACCTTC.

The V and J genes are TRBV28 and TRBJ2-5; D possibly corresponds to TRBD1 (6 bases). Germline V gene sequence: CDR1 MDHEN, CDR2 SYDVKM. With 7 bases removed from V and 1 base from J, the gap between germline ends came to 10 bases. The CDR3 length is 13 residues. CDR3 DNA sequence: TGTGCCAGCACAGGACAGCCCCAAGAGACCCAGTACTTC. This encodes CASTGQPQETQYF.

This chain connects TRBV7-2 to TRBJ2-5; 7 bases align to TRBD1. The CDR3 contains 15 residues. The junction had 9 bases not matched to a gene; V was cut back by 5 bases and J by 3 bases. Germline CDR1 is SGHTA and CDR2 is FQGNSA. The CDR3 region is CASSRAGTEKETQYF. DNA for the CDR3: TGTGCCAGCAGCAGAGCCGGGACAGAAAAAGAGACCCAGTACTTC.

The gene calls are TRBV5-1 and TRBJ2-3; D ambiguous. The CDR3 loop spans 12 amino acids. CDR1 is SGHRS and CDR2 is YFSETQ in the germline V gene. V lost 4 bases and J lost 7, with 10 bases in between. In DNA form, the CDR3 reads TGCGCCAGCAGCCCCGGAGTTTATACGCAGTATTTT. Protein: CASSPGVYTQYF.

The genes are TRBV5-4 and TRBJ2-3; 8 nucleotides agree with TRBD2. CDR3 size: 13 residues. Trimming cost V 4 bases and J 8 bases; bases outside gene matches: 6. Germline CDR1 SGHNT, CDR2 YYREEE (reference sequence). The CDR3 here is CASSQGLATTQYF. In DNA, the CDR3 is TGTGCCAGCAGCCAAGGACTAGCCACTACGCAGTATTTT.

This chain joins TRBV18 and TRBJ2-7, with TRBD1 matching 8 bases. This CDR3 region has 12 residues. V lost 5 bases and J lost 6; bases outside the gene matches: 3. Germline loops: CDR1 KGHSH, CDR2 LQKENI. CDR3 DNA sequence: TGTGCCAGCTCAACTGGACAGGGCGAGCAGTACTTC. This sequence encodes CASSTGQGEQYF.

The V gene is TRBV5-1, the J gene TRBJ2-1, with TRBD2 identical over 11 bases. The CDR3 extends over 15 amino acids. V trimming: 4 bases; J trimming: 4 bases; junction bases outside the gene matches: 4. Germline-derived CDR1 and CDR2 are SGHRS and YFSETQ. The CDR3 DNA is TGCGCCAGCAGCCTCGGGACTAGCGGTTACAATGAGCAGTTCTTC. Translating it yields CASSLGTSGYNEQFF.

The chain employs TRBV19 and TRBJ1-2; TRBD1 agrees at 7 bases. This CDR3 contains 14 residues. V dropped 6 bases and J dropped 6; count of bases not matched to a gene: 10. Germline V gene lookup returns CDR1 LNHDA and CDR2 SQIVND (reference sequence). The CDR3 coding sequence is TGTGCCAGTAGGAAGACAGGGATCTCCCATGGCTACACCTTC. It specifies CASRKTGISHGYTF.

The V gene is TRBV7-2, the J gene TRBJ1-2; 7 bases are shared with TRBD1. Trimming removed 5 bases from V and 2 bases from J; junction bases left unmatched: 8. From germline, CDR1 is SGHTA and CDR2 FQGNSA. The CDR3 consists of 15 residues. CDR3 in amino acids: CASSAFSQGNYGYTF. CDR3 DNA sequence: TGTGCCAGCAGCGCCTTTTCACAGGGGAACTATGGCTACACCTTC.

CDR3 region: CASSFTAFTYEQYF. DNA of the CDR3: TGTGCCAGCAGCTTCACAGCATTCACCTACGAGCAGTACTTC. The V call is TRBV7-8, the J call TRBJ2-7; D not certain. Per germline, CDR1 SGHVS and CDR2 FQNEAQ. V was pared by 3 bases and J by 2 bases, with 11 bases between. The CDR3 is 14 residues long.